This TCR beta chain came from a study of OX40 agonist ivuxolimab in advanced cancers. The CDR3 spans 15 residues. Trimming stripped 3 bases from V and 3 bases from J, with 14 bases between. CDR1 and CDR2 (germline): SGHAT, FQNNGV. TCRdb keeps only in-frame clones here, not all; method: immunoSEQ multiplex PCR. Counted here are roughly 80,000 clones, around 84% occurring once; the ten biggest clones make up 1.5% to 2%. This clone came up once. The rearrangement links TRBV11-2 to TRBJ1-2; no definite D call. Sequences were derived from CD4+ or CD8+ T cells sorted from blood, sampled in a trial of the OX40 agonist ivuxolimab. This sequence originates from an adult with an advanced solid tumor such as melanoma, head and neck, liver or kidney cancer. The CDR3 spells CASSFLARGDYGYTF. The CDR3 DNA sequence: TGTGCCAGCAGCTTCCTGGCCCGGGGAGACTATGGCTACACCTTC.